This entry is about one T cell receptor beta chain. The target antigen is unknown. Trimming at V came to 0 bases and at J to 0 bases, leaving 15 bases not matched to a gene. CDR1 MGHRA and CDR2 YSYEKL come from the germline V gene. The CDR3 covers 20 residues. This sample was included in a study of blood T cells in healthy people across ages. With a J-beta primer mix and a sample-barcoded 5' primer, a second PCR ran roughly 6 to 11 cycles. Each cDNA molecule was tagged by a template-switch adaptor with 12 random nucleotides. Each CDR3 protein gets one entry after TCRdb re-called the 5' RACE reads with MiXCR. The data hold 700,000 or so distinct CDR3 sequences, with 40% to 50% observed a single time. Study results and caveats: In these data, TCR beta diversity tracked strongly with naive T cell percentage. Estimated diversity that came from one million T cells was considered an underestimate.

This TCR derives from a man of 80 years or more in good health. The chain is built from TRBV4-1 and TRBJ2-5; TRBD2 matches 8 bases. Sequencing was done on a sample of blood. The CDR3 nucleotides read TGCGCCAGCAGCCAAGAGGGCGTGGTGGATAAAGCGGGGGACCAAGAGACCCAGTACTTC. Its protein product is CASSQEGVVDKAGDQETQYF.